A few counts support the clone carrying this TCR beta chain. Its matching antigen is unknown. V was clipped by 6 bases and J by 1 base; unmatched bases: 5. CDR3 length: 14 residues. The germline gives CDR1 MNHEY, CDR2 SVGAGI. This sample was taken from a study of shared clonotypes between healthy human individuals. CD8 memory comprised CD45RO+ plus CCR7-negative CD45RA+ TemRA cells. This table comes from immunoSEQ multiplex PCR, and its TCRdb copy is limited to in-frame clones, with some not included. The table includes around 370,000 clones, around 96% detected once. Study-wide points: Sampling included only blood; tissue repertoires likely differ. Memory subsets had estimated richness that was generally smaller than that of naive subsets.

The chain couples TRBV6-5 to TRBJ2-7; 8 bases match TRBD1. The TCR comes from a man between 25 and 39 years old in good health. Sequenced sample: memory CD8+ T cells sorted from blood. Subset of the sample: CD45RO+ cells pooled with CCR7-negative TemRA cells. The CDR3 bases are TGTGCCAGCAGACGGGGACAGGTATCCTACGAGCAGTACTTC. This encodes CASRRGQVSYEQYF.